This T cell receptor beta chain stems from a study of shared clonotypes between healthy human individuals. Clones were sequenced by immunoSEQ multiplex PCR, and TCRdb holds only the in-frame ones, with some missing. The table lists around 620,000 clones, approximately 96% of them singletons. CD8 cells regarded as naive lacked CD45RO, were positively chosen for CCR7, and omitted terminally differentiated effector memory CD45RA+ cells. Healthy HIV-negative adults with no recent acute infections or vaccinations were recruited as donors. Sample: naive CD8+ T cells sorted from blood. The TCR sequence derives from a woman younger than 45 in good health.

The CDR3 loop reads CASSPGTGGSPLHF. CDR3 coding DNA: TGTGCCAGCAGTCCGGGGACAGGGGGTTCACCCCTCCACTTT. The genes are TRBV27 and TRBJ1-6; 11 bases are a match to TRBD1. The CDR3 consists of 14 residues. Germline V CDR1 and CDR2: MNHEY, SMNVEV (reference sequence). V was pared by 5 bases and J by 9 bases, with 3 bases of the junction left unmatched.